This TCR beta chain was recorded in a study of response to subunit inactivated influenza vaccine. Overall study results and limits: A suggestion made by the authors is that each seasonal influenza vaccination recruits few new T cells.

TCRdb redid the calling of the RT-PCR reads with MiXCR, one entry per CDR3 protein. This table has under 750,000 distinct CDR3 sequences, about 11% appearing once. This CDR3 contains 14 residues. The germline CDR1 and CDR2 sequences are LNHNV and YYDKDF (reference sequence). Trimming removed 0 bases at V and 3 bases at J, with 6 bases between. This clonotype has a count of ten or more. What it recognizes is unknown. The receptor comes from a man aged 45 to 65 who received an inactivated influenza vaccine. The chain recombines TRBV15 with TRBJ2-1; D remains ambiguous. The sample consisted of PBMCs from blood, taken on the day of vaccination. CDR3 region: CATSRDVVYNEQFF. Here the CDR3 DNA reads TGTGCCACCAGCAGAGATGTCGTCTACAATGAGCAGTTCTTC.